This T cell receptor (beta chain) was profiled in a study of human T cells and chemical hapten exposure. The sample's time point: patch test 1, 2 weeks after DPC sensitization. Treatment meaning: therapeutic diphenylcyclopropenone sensitization with weekly scalp DPC. TCRdb used MiXCR to reprocess the RACE reads, holding one entry per CDR3 protein. The repertoire has around 380,000 distinct CDR3 sequences, approximately 5.1% of them found once; the top ten carry 2% to 2.5%. This CDR3 comprises 13 residues. V dropped 5 bases and J dropped 3 bases, with 10 bases sitting between them. V is TRBV12-3 or TRBV12-4 and J is TRBJ1-1; D ambiguous. The sequencing here drew on whole blood, taken in connection with sensitization to the hapten diphenylcyclopropenone (DPC). This receptor was taken from a woman in her fifties or sixties with alopecia areata. Some clones in this sample may be carry-over from other donors' samples. The CDR3 here is CASSTYQDTEAFF. The CDR3 nucleotides read TGTGCCAGCAGTACTTATCAGGACACTGAAGCTTTCTTT.